A selection of T cell receptor beta chains follows, all from one sample in a study of beta chain features in type 1 diabetes. Method: immunoSEQ multiplex PCR; TCRdb's copy keeps in-frame clones and lacks some. Among about 390,000 clones, 9.6% were seen once, and the ten largest hold about 0.64%. The specimen sequenced was central memory CD4+ T cells from blood. These receptors came from a man younger than 45 with type 1 diabetes. Both conserved end residues are part of each CDR3. D genes are given only for firm matches. Not every row has a clone size; where given, it reads once, few, many or a size class.

TRBJ2-1 TRBV6-5 TRBD1 few TGTGCCAGCAGTTTACAGGGGCCCCCGTACAATGAGCAGTTCTTC CASSLQGPPYNEQFF
TRBJ2-2 TRBV14 . . TGTGCCAGCAGCCAAGAAGGTGGGACAACCGGGGAGCTGGTTTTT CASSQEGGTTGELVF
TRBJ1-5 TRBV2 TRBD1 . TGTGCCAGCAGCCTTGGACAGGCGGGCAATCAGCCCCAGCATTTT CASSLGQAGNQPQHF
TRBJ2-1 TRBV18 TRBD2 few TGTGCCAGCTCACCACCTGGACTAGCGGGAGAGGGTGAGCAGTTCTTC CASSPPGLAGEGEQFF
TRBJ2-3 TRBV4-2 TRBD2 few TGTGCCAGCAGCCAAGCCACTAGCGAGCCGACAGATACGCAGTATTTT CASSQATSEPTDTQYF
TRBJ1-2 TRBV4-1 TRBD1 few TGCGCCAGCAGCCGAGCCTTAGACAGGGACTATGGCTACACCTTC CASSRALDRDYGYTF
TRBJ1-1 TRBV11-2 . . TGTGCCAGCAGCTTAGCGCGGCAGAACACTGAAGCTTTCTTT CASSLARQNTEAFF
TRBJ1-5 TRBV6-5 . few TGTGCCAGCAGTTCCGAGGAGCCCCAGCATTTT CASSSEEPQHF
TRBJ2-7 TRBV4-1 TRBD1 few TGCGCCAGCAGCCATACAGGACAGGGGCTGGCCTACGAGCAGTACTTC CASSHTGQGLAYEQYF
TRBJ1-2 TRBV9 TRBD1 . TGTGCCAGCAGCGCGGGACAGGTAACCGTTAACTATGGCTACACCTTC CASSAGQVTVNYGYTF
TRBJ1-5 TRBV6-1 . few TGTGCCAGCAGTGTCCCCCGGGCCCTTTATCAGCCCCAGCATTTT CASSVPRALYQPQHF
TRBJ1-5 TRBV6-7 TRBD1 few TGTGCCAGCAGCTACGGACAGGCTAGCAATCAGCCCCAGCATTTT CASSYGQASNQPQHF
TRBJ2-7 TRBV5-8 . few TGTGCCAGCAGACCGGACCCCAGATCGTACGAGCAGTACTTC CASRPDPRSYEQYF
TRBJ2-7 TRBV27 . . TGTGCCAGCAGTCCACAAGCAGGGGTATCCTACGAGCAGTACTTC CASSPQAGVSYEQYF
TRBJ2-2 TRBV7-9 . . TGTGCCAGCAGCTTTGACAGCTTGAACACCGGGGAGCTGTTTTTT CASSFDSLNTGELFF
TRBJ2-2 TRBV19 . few TGTGCCAGTAGTATAGGGGTAAACACCGGGGAGCTGTTTTTT CASSIGVNTGELFF
TRBJ1-3 TRBV5-1 . . TGCGCCAGCAGCCCTTTAAGCTCTGGAAACACCATATATTTT CASSPLSSGNTIYF
TRBJ2-1 TRBV27 TRBD2 . TGTGCCAGCAGTCCGCTAGCGGGTAGCTCCTACAATGAGCAGTTCTTC CASSPLAGSSYNEQFF
TRBJ2-1 TRBV11-1 . many TGTGCCAGCAGCTTCGGGGGAAGAAATGAGCAGTTCTTC CASSFGGRNEQFF
TRBJ2-7 TRBV11-2 . . TGTGCCAGCAGTTCCCAAGACAGTGTCTACGAGCAGTACTTC CASSSQDSVYEQYF
TRBJ2-7 TRBV6-5 TRBD2 . TGTGCCAGCAGTTACTCCGGACTAGCGGGATCCTACGAGCAGTACTTC CASSYSGLAGSYEQYF
TRBJ2-3 TRBV11-2 . . TGTGCCAGCAGCCGAATGCTCACAGATACGCAGTATTTT CASSRMLTDTQYF
TRBJ1-2 TRBV18 TRBD1 few TGTGCCAGCTCACTAGACAGGGGGCTGAACTATGGCTACACCTTC CASSLDRGLNYGYTF
TRBJ2-7 TRBV27 . few TGTGCCAGCAGTTTGTCGCCCCGCCGGGGGCACAACGAGCAGTACTTC CASSLSPRRGHNEQYF
TRBJ2-3 TRBV7-6 . many TGTGCCAGCAGCTTCAAAGAGGCAGATACGCAGTATTTT CASSFKEADTQYF
TRBJ2-1 TRBV11-2 . few TGTGCCAGCAGCTTAAGGTCGGGTTACAATGAGCAGTTCTTC CASSLRSGYNEQFF
TRBJ2-7 TRBV10-3 TRBD1 many TGTGCCATCAGTGATGAACAGGGGTTCGAGCAGTACTTC CAISDEQGFEQYF
TRBJ2-1 TRBV28 . few TGTGCCAGCAATACGGGGGCCTCCTACAATGAGCAGTTCTTC CASNTGASYNEQFF
TRBJ1-1 TRBV2 . once TGTGCCAGCAGGTACGATGGGAACACTGAAGCTTTCTTT CASRYDGNTEAFF
TRBJ1-5 TRBV10-3 . . TGTGCCAGCAGTGAATTTCCCGGAAATCAGCCCCAGCATTTT CASSEFPGNQPQHF
TRBJ2-1 TRBV29-1 TRBD1 few TGCAGCGTTGGACAGGGCGATGAGCAGTTCTTC CSVGQGDEQFF
TRBJ2-3 TRBV5-6 . few TGTGCCAGCACCACGGTCAGCACAGATACGCAGTATTTT CASTTVSTDTQYF
TRBJ1-2 TRBV6-6 . few TGTGCCAGCAGTTACTCGAGGGGCGGGAACTATGGCTACACCTTC CASSYSRGGNYGYTF
TRBJ2-2 TRBV7-2 . few TGTGCCAGCAGCTTAGTAAGGGTTCCCGGGGAGCTGTTTTTT CASSLVRVPGELFF
TRBJ2-1 TRBV7-7 TRBD2 few TGTGCTAGCAGCTTAACTGTAGCGGGAGGTGGTGGTGAGCAGTTCTTC CASSLTVAGGGGEQFF
TRBJ2-1 TRBV27 TRBD1 few TGTGCCAGCAGTTTTCCGTCAGGGGGCTCCTACAATGAGCAGTTCTTC CASSFPSGGSYNEQFF
TRBJ2-4 TRBV5-6 . few TGTGCCAGCAGCTTTCCGGGGGCCCCCAAAAACATTCAGTACTTC CASSFPGAPKNIQYF
TRBJ2-5 TRBV25-1 . few TGTGCCAGCCAGAGCTACGCGGAGACCCAGTACTTC CASQSYAETQYF
TRBJ1-4 TRBV5-5 . few TGTGCCAGCGAAGGCAGGGAGAGGGAAAAACTGTTTTTT CASEGREREKLFF
TRBJ2-1 TRBV5-1 . . TGCGCCAGCAGAGAGGTGGCAGCTAATGAGCAGTTCTTC CASREVAANEQFF
TRBJ2-7 TRBV5-4 . few TGCGCCAGCAGCCAAGTTGGAGGGGCCTACGAGCAGTACTTC CASSQVGGAYEQYF
TRBJ2-1 TRBV4-1 . few TGTGCCAGCAGCCCGTTAGCGGACAGCTCCTACAATGAGCAGTTCTTC CASSPLADSSYNEQFF
TRBJ2-7 TRBV4-3 . few TGCGCCAGCAGCCAAGTTAGGCTGGGCGGCGAGCAGTACTTC CASSQVRLGGEQYF